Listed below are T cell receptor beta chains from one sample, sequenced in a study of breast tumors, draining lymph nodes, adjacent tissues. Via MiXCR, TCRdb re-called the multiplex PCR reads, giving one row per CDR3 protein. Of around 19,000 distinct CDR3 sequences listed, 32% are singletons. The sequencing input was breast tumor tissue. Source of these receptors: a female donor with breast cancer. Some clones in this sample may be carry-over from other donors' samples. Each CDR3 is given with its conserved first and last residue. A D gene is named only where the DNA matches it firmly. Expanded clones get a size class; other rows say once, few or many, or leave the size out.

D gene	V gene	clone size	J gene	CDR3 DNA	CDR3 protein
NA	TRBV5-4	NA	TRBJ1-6	TGTGCCAGCAGCTTCGAACGGTCCCCGTCACCCCTCCACTTT	CASSFERSPSPLHF
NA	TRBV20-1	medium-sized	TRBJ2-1	TGCAGTGCAGACAGGGAGGATGAGCAGTTCTTC	CSADREDEQFF
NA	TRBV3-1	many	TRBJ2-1	TGTGCCAGCAGGGGCGGGGCGGCGCAGTTCTTC	CASRGGAAQFF
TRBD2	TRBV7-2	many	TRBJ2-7	TGTGCCAGCGCGGGGGGGGGGTCCTACGAGCAGTACTTC	CASAGGGSYEQYF
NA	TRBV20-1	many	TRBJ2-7	TGCAGTGTTAAAAGATCCTACGAGCAGTACTTC	CSVKRSYEQYF
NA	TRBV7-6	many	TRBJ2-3	TGTGCCAGCAGCTTAGGATCAGGGATGGATACGCAGTATTTT	CASSLGSGMDTQYF
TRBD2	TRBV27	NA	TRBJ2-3	TGTGCCAGCAGTTTAGGGACTAGCGCTAATCGGTATTTT	CASSLGTSANRYF
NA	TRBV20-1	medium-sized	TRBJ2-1	TGCAGTGCTAGTTTTCGAGCCCCCAATGAGCAGTTCTTC	CSASFRAPNEQFF
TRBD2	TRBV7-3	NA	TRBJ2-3	TGTGCCAGCAGCTTAAGCGGGAGGGCCTTAGATACGCAGTATTTT	CASSLSGRALDTQYF
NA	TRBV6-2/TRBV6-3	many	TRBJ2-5	TGTGCCAGCAGTTACTCGCGGGCCCCACAAGAGACCCAGTACTTC	CASSYSRAPQETQYF
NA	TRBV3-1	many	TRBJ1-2	TGTGCCAGCAGCCGAACAGGGTTGGGAGGCTACACCTTC	CASSRTGLGGYTF
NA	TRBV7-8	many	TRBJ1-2	TGTGCCAGCAGCTTAGATCGGGGGCTGGGCTATGGCTACACCTTC	CASSLDRGLGYGYTF
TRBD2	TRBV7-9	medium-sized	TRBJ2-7	TGTGCCAGCAGCTCCAGCGGGGGCCACGAGCAGTACTTC	CASSSSGGHEQYF
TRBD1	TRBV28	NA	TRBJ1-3	TGTGCCAGCGGTTTTAACAGGGGGCGTGCTGGAAACACCATATATTTT	CASGFNRGRAGNTIYF
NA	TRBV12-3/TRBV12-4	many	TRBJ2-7	TGTGCCAGCAGTTTTAAGTCCTACGAGCAGTACTTC	CASSFKSYEQYF
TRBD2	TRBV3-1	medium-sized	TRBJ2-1	TGTGCCAGCACCAAGCCGGGGGGCAATGAGCAGTTCTTC	CASTKPGGNEQFF
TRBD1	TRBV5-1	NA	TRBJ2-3	TGCGCCAGCAGCTTGGGAACAGGGGGCTCGGGTGTTGGGTTCACAGATACGCAGTATTTT	CASSLGTGGSGVGFTDTQYF
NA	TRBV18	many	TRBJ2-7	TGTGCCAGCTCACCAAGCGCGGGTGCAGGGTCGGGGTACGAGCAGTACTTC	CASSPSAGAGSGYEQYF
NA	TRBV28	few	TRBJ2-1	TGTGCCAGCAGTTTAGGCGGGACTTACAATGAGCAGTTCTTC	CASSLGGTYNEQFF
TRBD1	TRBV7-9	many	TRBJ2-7	TGTGCCAGCACCGGGACAGGGATATACGAGCAGTACTTC	CASTGTGIYEQYF
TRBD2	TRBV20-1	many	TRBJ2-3	TGCAGTGCTAGGGGACTAGCGGGCGTCACAGATACGCAGTATTTT	CSARGLAGVTDTQYF
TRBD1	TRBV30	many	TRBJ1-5	TGTGCCTGGAGTGACTACAGGGGAGGGGTTCAGCCCCAGCATTTT	CAWSDYRGGVQPQHF
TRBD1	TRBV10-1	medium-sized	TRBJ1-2	TGCGCCAGCTATCCGGGCAGGACAGGGCGCGATGGCTACACCTTC	CASYPGRTGRDGYTF
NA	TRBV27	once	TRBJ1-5	TGTGCCAGCAGTTCCCACCTAGTGAGTCAGCCCCAGCGTTTT	CASSSHLVSQPQRF
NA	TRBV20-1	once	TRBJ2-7	TGCAGTGCTAGGGGTGGGCAGGGGTTCGGCGAGCAGTACTTC	CSARGGQGFGEQYF